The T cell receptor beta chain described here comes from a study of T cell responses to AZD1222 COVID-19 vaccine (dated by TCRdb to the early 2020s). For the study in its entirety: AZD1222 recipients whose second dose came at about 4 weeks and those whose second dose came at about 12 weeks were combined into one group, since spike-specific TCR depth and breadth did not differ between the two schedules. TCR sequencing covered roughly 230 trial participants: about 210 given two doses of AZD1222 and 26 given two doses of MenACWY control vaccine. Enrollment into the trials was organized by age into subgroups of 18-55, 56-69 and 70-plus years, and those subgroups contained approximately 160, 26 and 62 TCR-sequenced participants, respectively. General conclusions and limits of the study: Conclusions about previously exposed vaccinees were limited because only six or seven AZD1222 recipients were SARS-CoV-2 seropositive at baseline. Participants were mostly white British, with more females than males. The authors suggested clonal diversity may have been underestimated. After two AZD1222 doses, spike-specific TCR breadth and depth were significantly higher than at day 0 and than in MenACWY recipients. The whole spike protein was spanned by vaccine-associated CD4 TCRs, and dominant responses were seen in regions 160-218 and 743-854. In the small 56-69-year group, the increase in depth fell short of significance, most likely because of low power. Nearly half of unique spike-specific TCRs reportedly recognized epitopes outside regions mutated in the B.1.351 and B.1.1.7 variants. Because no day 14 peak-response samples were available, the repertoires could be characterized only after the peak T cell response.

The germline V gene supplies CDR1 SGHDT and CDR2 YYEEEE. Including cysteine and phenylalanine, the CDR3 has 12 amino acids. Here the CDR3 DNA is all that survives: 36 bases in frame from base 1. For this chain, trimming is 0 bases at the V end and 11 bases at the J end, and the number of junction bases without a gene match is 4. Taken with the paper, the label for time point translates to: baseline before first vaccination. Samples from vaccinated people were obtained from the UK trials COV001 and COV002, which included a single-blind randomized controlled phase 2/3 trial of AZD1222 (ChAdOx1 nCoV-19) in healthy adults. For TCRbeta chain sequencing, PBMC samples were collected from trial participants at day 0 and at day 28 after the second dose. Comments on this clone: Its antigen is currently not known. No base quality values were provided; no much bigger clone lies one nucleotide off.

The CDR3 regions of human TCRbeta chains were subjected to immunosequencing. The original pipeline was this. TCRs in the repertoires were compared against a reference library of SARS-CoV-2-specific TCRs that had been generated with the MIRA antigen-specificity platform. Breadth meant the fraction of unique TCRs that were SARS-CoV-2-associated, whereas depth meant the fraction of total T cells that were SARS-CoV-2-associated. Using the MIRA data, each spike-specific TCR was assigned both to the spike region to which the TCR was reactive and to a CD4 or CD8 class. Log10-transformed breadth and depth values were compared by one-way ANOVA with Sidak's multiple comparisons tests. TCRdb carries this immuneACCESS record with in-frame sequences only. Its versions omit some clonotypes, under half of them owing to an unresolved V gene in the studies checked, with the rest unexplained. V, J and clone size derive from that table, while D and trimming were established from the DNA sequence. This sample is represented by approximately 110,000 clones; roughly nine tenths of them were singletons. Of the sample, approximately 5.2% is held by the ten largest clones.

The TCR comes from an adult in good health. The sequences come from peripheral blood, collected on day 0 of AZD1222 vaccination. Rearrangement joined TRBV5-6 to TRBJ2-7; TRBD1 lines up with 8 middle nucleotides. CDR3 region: CASSLVAGGKYF. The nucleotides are TGTGCCAGCAGCTTGGTGGCAGGGGGCAAGTACTTC. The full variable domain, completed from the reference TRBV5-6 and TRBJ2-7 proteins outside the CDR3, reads DAGVTQSPTHLIKTRGQQVTLRCSPKSGHDTVSWYQQALGQGPQFIFQYYEEEERQRGNFPDRFSGHQFPNYSSELNVNALLLGDSALYLCASSLVAGGKYFGPGTRLTVT.